These 31 T cell receptor beta chains were sequenced from one sample in a study of blood T cell repertoires in COVID-19. Some clones are missing from TCRdb's copy, which holds only in-frame ones; the method was immunoSEQ multiplex PCR. Here the sample spans approximately 300,000 clones, around 90% being singletons. The sequenced sample consisted of peripheral blood. Receptors originate from a woman between 50 and 59 years old with COVID-19, enrolled during active disease.

V is TRBV25-1 and J is TRBJ2-1; D is perhaps TRBD1 (6 bases). Germline V gene lookup returns CDR1 MGHDK and CDR2 SYGVNS. The CDR3 length is 15 residues. The germline V and J ends were trimmed by 4 bases and 0 bases, with 10 bases remaining between them. CDR3: CASSADRSSYNEQFF. In DNA, the CDR3 is TGTGCCAGCAGTGCTGACAGGAGCTCCTACAATGAGCAGTTCTTC.

The chain links TRBV19 to TRBJ2-3; tentative D call: TRBD2 (5 bases). The CDR3 has 14 amino acids. Germline lookup yields CDR1 LNHDA and CDR2 SQIVND (reference sequence). V was clipped by 10 bases and J by 4 bases, with 18 bases between them. Here the CDR3 DNA reads TGTGCCACCAAAAAGGAATCCGGGGCAGATACGCAGTATTTT. It codes for CATKKESGADTQYF.

This chain links TRBV5-8 with TRBJ2-1, with TRBD2 matching 8 bases. The V gene's germline CDR1 is SGHTS and CDR2 YDEGEE. The CDR3 length is 12 residues. J was trimmed by 10 bases and V by 3 bases; bases with no gene match: 3. The CDR3 region is CASSWSGREQFF. CDR3 in DNA: TGTGCCAGCAGCTGGAGCGGGAGAGAGCAGTTCTTC.

The chain links TRBV7-8 to TRBJ1-1, with unresolved D. Germline-derived CDR1 and CDR2 are SGHVS and FQNEAQ. V dropped 1 base and J dropped 7 bases, with 10 bases sitting between them. This CDR3 comprises 13 residues. CDR3 sequence (DNA): TGTGCCAGCAGCTTAGTTCCCGAGTTTGAAGCTTTCTTT. Its translation: CASSLVPEFEAFF.

In DNA form, the CDR3 reads TGTGCCAGCAGCCTCGTCCCGGGAGTCTACGAGCAGTACTTC. Amino acids: CASSLVPGVYEQYF. The rearrangement uses TRBV9 and TRBJ2-7, with a possible D match to TRBD2 (6 bases). The CDR3 has 14 residues. V was shortened by 4 bases and J by 3 bases, with 14 bases between the two germline ends. Germline loops: CDR1 SGDLS, CDR2 YYNGEE.

The rearrangement links TRBV19 to TRBJ2-1; no clear D. CDR3 length: 11 amino acids. V dropped 8 bases and J dropped 9 bases, with 11 bases sitting between them. Germline V gene data show CDR1 as LNHDA and CDR2 as SQIVND (reference sequence). As DNA, the CDR3 is TGTGCCAGTCCAAAAAGAGTTGAGCAGTTCTTC. This gives the protein CASPKRVEQFF.

The rearrangement joins TRBV2 to TRBJ1-3, with D perhaps matching TRBD1 (5 bases). Trimming removed 7 bases from V and 2 bases from J, with 6 bases in between. The germline gives CDR1 SNHLY, CDR2 FYNNEI. CDR3 size: 12 residues. The CDR3 loop is CASKGPGNTIYF. The CDR3 DNA reads TGTGCCAGCAAGGGGCCTGGAAACACCATATATTTT.

This clone has a handful of counts. CDR3 region: CASSLNEGGTYEQYF. CDR3 DNA: TGCGCCAGCAGCCTAAACGAGGGGGGGACCTACGAGCAGTACTTC. V usage is TRBV5-1 and J usage is TRBJ2-7; D is possibly TRBD2 (7 bases). Trimming shortened V by 4 bases and J by 2 bases, and 16 bases separated the two germline ends. Germline V gene lookup returns CDR1 SGHRS and CDR2 YFSETQ. The CDR3 sequence is 15 residues long.

The chain carries TRBV30 and TRBJ1-1, with D maybe TRBD1 (6 bases). Trimming removed 2 bases from V and 3 bases from J, with 10 bases in between. Germline CDR1 and CDR2: GTSNPN and SVGIG (reference sequence). The CDR3 totals 13 residues. CDR3 in amino acids: CAWSRRQDTEAFF. The DNA of the CDR3 is TGTGCCTGGAGTCGTCGACAGGACACTGAAGCTTTCTTT.

The V call is TRBV5-1, the J call TRBJ2-1; 8 positions match TRBD1. CDR1 SGHRS and CDR2 YFSETQ come from the germline V gene. J lost 5 bases, V lost 0 bases, and 13 bases had no gene match. The CDR3 totals 18 residues. The CDR3 spells CASSLVGQSGGAHNEQFF. CDR3 sequence (DNA): TGCGCCAGCAGCTTGGTCGGACAATCAGGGGGCGCCCACAATGAGCAGTTCTTC.

The DNA of the CDR3 is TGTGCCAGCAGCTTTCAATTAAGCTCGAATGAGCAGTTCTTC. Amino acid sequence: CASSFQLSSNEQFF. V usage is TRBV7-2 and J usage is TRBJ2-1; no firm D call. CDR1 is SGHTA and CDR2 is FQGNSA in the germline V gene. This CDR3 contains 14 residues. V lost 3 bases to trimming and J lost 7 bases, with 13 bases between them.

This chain uses TRBV27 with TRBJ2-5, with 10 bases matching TRBD2. Germline values: CDR1 MNHEY, CDR2 SMNVEV (reference sequence). Trimming cost V 2 bases and J 6 bases; bases outside gene matches: 12. The CDR3 extends over 17 amino acids. CDR3 in amino acids: CASSLKSSSGSSQTQYF. DNA for the CDR3: TGTGCCAGCAGTTTAAAGTCGTCTAGCGGGAGCTCTCAGACCCAGTACTTC.

CDR3 in amino acids: CASKLAFEETQYF. In DNA, the CDR3 is TGCGCCAGCAAACTAGCGTTCGAAGAGACCCAGTACTTC. The V call is TRBV5-1, the J call TRBJ2-5; 7 bases map to TRBD2. This CDR3 spans 13 amino acids. Germline CDR1 reads SGHRS; CDR2 reads YFSETQ. V trimming: 6 bases; J trimming: 3 bases; junction bases outside the gene matches: 5.

This clone was found a few times. V is TRBV18 and J is TRBJ1-6; no reliable D call. This CDR3 has 14 residues. Germline loops: CDR1 KGHSH, CDR2 LQKENI. The V gene lost 3 bases and the J gene lost 11 bases, with 14 bases spanning the gap. CDR3 DNA sequence: TGTGCCAGCTCACCTTCAGAGGGCTTGGCACCCCTCCACTTT. Amino acid sequence: CASSPSEGLAPLHF.

The chain couples TRBV6-4 to TRBJ1-4; D perhaps matches TRBD1 (6 bases). This CDR3 region has 13 residues. Germline V gene lookup returns CDR1 MRHNA and CDR2 SNTAGT. V was shortened by 6 bases and J by 8 bases, with 13 bases between the two germline ends. For the CDR3, the DNA is TGTGCCAGCAGAATCCGGGACACCGAAAAACTGTTTTTT. Its protein is CASRIRDTEKLFF.

The chain carries TRBV21-1 and TRBJ1-1. TRBV21-1 is given as a pseudogene. The CDR3 covers 15 residues. The CDR3 DNA is TGTGCCAGCAGCAAAGTAGCAGAGATGAACACTGAAGCTTTCTTT. Amino acids: CASSKVAEMNTEAFF.

The V gene is TRBV25-1, the J gene TRBJ1-1; D possibly corresponds to TRBD1 (6 bases). CDR1 and CDR2 (germline): MGHDK, SYGVNS. Trimming stripped 6 bases from V and 7 bases from J, with 18 bases between. This CDR3 is built from 14 residues. The CDR3 protein is CASSHRASWGEAFF. CDR3 DNA: TGTGCCAGCAGCCACAGGGCCTCCTGGGGTGAAGCTTTCTTT. Looking up the rest from reference TRBV25-1 and TRBJ1-1 gives the full variable domain: EADIYQTPRYLVIGTGKKITLECSQTMGHDKMYWYQQDPGMELHLIHYSYGVNSTEKGDLSSESTVSRIRTEHFPLTLESARPSHTSQYLCASSHRASWGEAFFGQGTRLTVV.

V usage is TRBV7-9 and J usage is TRBJ1-1, with 11 positions matching TRBD1. The CDR3 covers 16 residues. After removal of 5 bases from V and 0 bases from J, the junction contained 5 bases not matched to a gene. Germline CDR1 is SEHNR and CDR2 is FQNEAQ (reference sequence). CDR3 sequence: CASSEPGQGVNTEAFF. The CDR3 DNA reads TGTGCCAGCAGCGAGCCGGGACAGGGGGTGAACACTGAAGCTTTCTTT. Supplemented by reference TRBV7-9 and TRBJ1-1, the full variable domain reads DTGVSQNPRHKITKRGQNVTFRCDPISEHNRLYWYRQTLGQGPEFLTYFQNEAQLEKSRLLSDRFSAERPKGSFSTLEIQRTEQGDSAMYLCASSEPGQGVNTEAFFGQGTRLTVV.

The rearrangement links TRBV7-2 to TRBJ2-7, with 8 bases matching TRBD1. Trimming took 6 bases from V and 2 from J; bases not matched to a gene: 6. CDR1 SGHTA and CDR2 FQGNSA come from the germline V gene. This CDR3 is built from 14 residues. The chain's CDR3 is CASRPGQGPYEQYF. The DNA for the CDR3 is TGTGCCAGCAGACCTGGACAGGGACCCTACGAGCAGTACTTC.

The chain links TRBV7-3 to TRBJ1-1; D is perhaps TRBD1 (6 bases). This CDR3 has 14 amino acids. Deletions cut 5 bases from V and 6 bases from J, with 16 bases between. CDR1 SGHTA and CDR2 FQGTGA come from the germline V gene. The CDR3 loop is CASSQQQGYAEAFF. The DNA for the CDR3 is TGTGCCAGCAGCCAACAACAGGGATACGCTGAAGCTTTCTTT. Drawing the rest from reference TRBV7-3 and TRBJ1-1, the complete variable domain is GAGVSQTPSNKVTEKGKYVELRCDPISGHTALYWYRQSLGQGPEFLIYFQGTGAADDSGLPNDRFFAVRPEGSVSTLKIQRTERGDSAVYLCASSQQQGYAEAFFGQGTRLTVV.

The rearrangement uses TRBV5-4 and TRBJ2-2; tentatively, D is TRBD1 (5 bases). V was pared by 10 bases and J by 6 bases, with 22 bases between. The germline V gene encodes CDR1 SGHNT and CDR2 YYREEE (reference sequence). The CDR3 runs to 15 residues. Written as DNA, the CDR3 is TGTGCCGGCCACCCCCAGGGAATTGTCTCCGGGGAGCTGTTTTTT. Translated, it gives CAGHPQGIVSGELFF.

V is TRBV10-3 and J is TRBJ2-2, with D uncertain. The CDR3 contains 12 residues. V lost 11 bases, J lost 7 bases, and 14 bases lay in between. Germline V gives CDR1 ENHRY, CDR2 SYGVKD. The CDR3: CASASNGGELFF. As DNA, the CDR3 is TGTGCCTCCGCCTCAAACGGCGGGGAGCTGTTTTTT.

The rearrangement joins TRBV18 to TRBJ1-1, with a tentative D call TRBD1 (5 bases). CDR3 size: 14 residues. V lost 4 bases to trimming and J lost 4 bases, with 13 bases between them. Germline V lookup: CDR1 KGHSH, CDR2 LQKENI. The CDR3 DNA reads as TGTGCCAGCTCACTTTCCCAGGGTTTCACTGAAGCTTTCTTT. Encoded protein: CASSLSQGFTEAFF.

V and J are TRBV18 and TRBJ1-4; TRBD1 might be the D (6 bases). The CDR3 sequence is 18 residues long. V was clipped by 3 bases and J by 0 bases, with 17 bases between them. Germline V gene sequence: CDR1 KGHSH, CDR2 LQKENI. CDR3 sequence reads: CASSPTDSRVATNEKLFF. For the CDR3, the DNA is TGTGCCAGCTCACCCACGGACAGTCGAGTTGCAACTAATGAAAAACTGTTTTTT.

The rearrangement links TRBV12-3 or TRBV12-4 to TRBJ1-1; D is uncertain. Trimming stripped 5 bases from V and 6 bases from J, with 7 bases between. This CDR3 has 11 residues. The CDR3 sequence is CASSVSAEAFF. CDR3 in DNA: TGTGCCAGCAGTGTATCCGCTGAAGCTTTCTTT.

The chain carries TRBV13 and TRBJ2-7, with D uncertain. Trimming took off 2 bases at V and 3 bases at J, with 8 bases between the two ends. This CDR3 contains 13 residues. CDR1 and CDR2 (germline): PRHDT, FYEKMQ (reference sequence). For the CDR3, the DNA is TGTGCCAGCAGCTTACCGGGTGTCTACGAGCAGTACTTC. It specifies CASSLPGVYEQYF.

This clone turned up a few times. V is TRBV7-8 and J is TRBJ1-1; 9 nucleotides agree with TRBD1. This CDR3 region has 12 residues. Germline trimming cut 5 bases from V and 11 bases from J; bases unmatched to any gene: 6. Germline CDR1 SGHVS, CDR2 FQNEAQ. CDR3 amino acids: CASSRDREMAFF. In DNA form, the CDR3 reads TGTGCCAGCAGCCGGGACAGGGAAATGGCTTTCTTT.

This chain links TRBV4-3 with TRBJ2-1; tentatively, D is TRBD2 (6 bases). V was pared by 0 bases and J by 10 bases, with 19 bases between. The CDR3 covers 16 residues. Germline-derived CDR1 and CDR2 are LGHNA and YSLEER. For the CDR3, the DNA is TGCGCCAGCAGCCAAGATTGGCGAAGGGGACGGGGGGAGCAGTTCTTC. Translation gives CASSQDWRRGRGEQFF.

The chain combines TRBV6-5 with TRBJ2-7, with 8 bases matching TRBD1. Trimming at V came to 11 bases and at J to 5 bases, leaving 11 bases not matched to a gene. This CDR3 contains 13 residues. The germline V gene encodes CDR1 MNHEY and CDR2 SVGAGI. The CDR3 DNA follows: TGTGCCGGGTCGGACAGGGCCCCTAACGAGCAGTACTTC. Its translation is CAGSDRAPNEQYF.

J is TRBJ1-2 and V is TRBV6-2 or TRBV6-3; TRBD1 is a possible D gene (6 bases). The V gene's germline CDR1 is MNHEY and CDR2 SVGEGT. Trimming took 2 bases from V and 2 from J, leaving 15 bases between them. This CDR3 has 16 amino acids. The CDR3, as DNA: TGTGCCAGCAGTTACCAGGTGACAGGTGGAAACTATGGCTACACCTTC. Its translation is CASSYQVTGGNYGYTF.

The J gene is TRBJ2-1, the V gene TRBV2, with D possibly TRBD2 on 6 matching bases. CDR3 length: 15 residues. Germline V gives CDR1 SNHLY, CDR2 FYNNEI. Trimming removed 2 bases at V and 8 bases at J, with 16 bases between. The CDR3: CASSESWTKSDEQFF. DNA for the CDR3: TGTGCCAGCAGTGAATCCTGGACTAAATCAGATGAGCAGTTCTTC.